Shown below are 21 T cell receptor beta chains from a single sample sequenced in a study of glioma-infiltrating T cells (TCRdb year 2016). The listed sequencing device is Illumina MiSeq. The iRepertoire nested amplicon-rescue multiplex PCR (arm-PCR) platform was used to amplify TCR alpha and beta CDR3 regions from RNA. Using fastp trimming at Q25 and MiXCR clonotype assembly, TCRdb reanalyzed the public sequencing data and kept in-frame beta chains. CDR3 protein sequences are deduplicated, and each keeps its most common genes and DNA. Counted in this sample were under 150,000 distinct CDR3 sequences; around 25% of them appeared once. Together, the top ten hold roughly a quarter of the sample. Sample: glioma tissue, nonneoplastic brain tissue, or PBMCs (not recorded which). These receptors all stem from a human donor with low-grade glioma or glioblastoma, undergoing nonglioma brain surgery, or in good health (not recorded which).

This clonotype has a handful of counts. The CDR3 DNA is TGCGCCAGCAGCTTGACTACAGGGCAAGATACGCAGTATTTT. It is translated as CASSLTTGQDTQYF. The rearrangement links TRBV5-1 to TRBJ2-3, with a tentative D call TRBD1 (6 bases). CDR1 is SGHRS, CDR2 YFSETQ, per germline. Deletions cut 1 base from V and 5 bases from J, with 11 bases between. There are 14 residues in the CDR3.

The rearrangement uses TRBV2 and TRBJ1-6, with D perhaps matching TRBD1 (5 bases). Trimming removed 6 bases at V and 7 bases at J, with 7 bases between. The CDR3 extends over 12 amino acids. Per the germline V gene, CDR1 is SNHLY and CDR2 is FYNNEI. CDR3 loop: CASRGDNSPLHF. In nucleotides, the CDR3 is TGTGCCAGCAGGGGGGACAATTCACCCCTCCACTTT.

This clonotype occurred a few times. The V gene is TRBV27, the J gene TRBJ2-7; 7 bases map to TRBD1. Germline CDR1 is MNHEY and CDR2 is SMNVEV (reference sequence). The CDR3 contains 14 residues. V lost 2 bases and J lost 3; bases outside the gene matches: 4. The CDR3 loop reads CASSLRQGVYEQYV. CDR3 bases: TGTGCCAGCAGTTTAAGGCAGGGGGTCTACGAGCAGTACGTC.

This clonotype was seen at least ten times. The chain has TRBV7-8 and TRBJ1-3, with D unresolved. CDR1 SGHVS and CDR2 FQNEAQ come from the germline V gene. CDR3 length: 15 residues. V was trimmed by 5 bases and J by 6 bases, leaving 17 bases between them. The CDR3 region has the DNA TGTGCCAGCAGCCCCCCTGGTGGGCTTGCAAACACCATATATTTT. Translation: CASSPPGGLANTIYF.

The chain is built from TRBV7-2 and TRBJ1-4, with D perhaps matching TRBD1 (6 bases). The CDR3 spans 16 residues. V was clipped by 1 base and J by 8 bases, with 17 bases between them. Germline V gene data show CDR1 as SGHTA and CDR2 as FQGNSA. The CDR3 reads CASSLVWGGLGEKLFF. The CDR3 DNA sequence: TGTGCCAGCAGCTTAGTATGGGGGGGCCTGGGGGAAAAACTGTTTTTT.

This clonotype was observed many times. The chain recombines TRBV20-1 with TRBJ2-1; D call uncertain. The CDR3 is made up of 13 amino acids. V was shortened by 3 bases and J by 0 bases, with 6 bases between the two germline ends. Germline assignment: CDR1 DFQATT and CDR2 SNEGSKA (reference sequence). The CDR3 region is CSARKSSYNEQFF. CDR3 nucleotide sequence: TGCAGTGCTAGGAAAAGCTCCTACAATGAGCAGTTCTTC.

As regards this clonotype: A much larger clone lies a single base off, so this may be a read error. The V and J genes are TRBV7-3 and TRBJ2-1; 7 nucleotides agree with TRBD2. Germline loops: CDR1 SGHTA, CDR2 FQGTGA. The CDR3 has 14 amino acids. DNA of the CDR3: TGTGCCAGCAGCTTAGGGGACTACGGGAATGAGAAGTTCTTC. Translated, it gives CASSLGDYGNEKFF.

This clonotype was recorded at least ten times. V gene TRBV3-1 combines with J gene TRBJ2-1; D is unresolved. V was cut by 0 bases and J by 10 bases, with 10 bases left in between. Looked up from germline, CDR1 is LGHDT and CDR2 is YNNKEL (reference sequence). CDR3 length: 13 amino acids. CDR3 in amino acids: CASSQDSPGEQFF. Written as DNA, the CDR3 is TGTGCCAGCAGCCAAGATTCTCCCGGGGAGCAGTTCTTC.

Many counts were recorded for this clonotype. The rearrangement uses TRBV20-1 and TRBJ2-1; D might be TRBD1 (5 bases). CDR1 and CDR2 (germline): DFQATT, SNEGSKA (reference sequence). The CDR3 runs 13 residues. Trimming stripped 1 base from V and 6 bases from J, with 10 bases between. The chain's CDR3 is CSARVPGFNEQFF. As DNA, the CDR3 is TGCAGTGCTAGAGTGCCAGGGTTCAATGAGCAGTTCTTC.

This clonotype showed up many times. J is TRBJ1-1 and V is TRBV20-1; D unclear. Germline assignment: CDR1 DFQATT and CDR2 SNEGSKA (reference sequence). The CDR3 runs to 10 residues. Trimming cost V 0 bases and J 4 bases, with 0 bases left between them. CDR3 amino acids: CSARDTEAFF. The CDR3 coding sequence is TGCAGTGCTAGAGACACTGAAGCTTTCTTT.

This clonotype was counted only a few times. The chain links TRBV7-9 to TRBJ2-5, with 9 bases fitting TRBD2. Looked up from germline, CDR1 is SEHNR and CDR2 is FQNEAQ (reference sequence). V trimming: 1 base; J trimming: 5 bases; junction bases outside the gene matches: 8. CDR3 size: 16 residues. CDR3 coding DNA: TGTGCCAGCAGCTTAGAAGTCCTAGCGGGGCGGGAGACCCAGTACTTC. This encodes CASSLEVLAGRETQYF.

The sample holds a few counts of this clonotype. V usage is TRBV7-2 and J usage is TRBJ1-1, with unresolved D. Per germline, CDR1 SGHTA and CDR2 FQGNSA. The CDR3 totals 14 residues. The germline V and J ends were trimmed by 7 bases and 1 base, with 13 bases remaining between them. The CDR3 sequence: CASTFAWGNTEAFF. CDR3 DNA sequence: TGTGCCAGCACCTTTGCCTGGGGGAACACTGAAGCTTTCTTT.

Only a few counts were recorded for this clonotype. This chain links TRBV28 with TRBJ1-2, with 8 bases identical to TRBD1. Germline values: CDR1 MDHEN, CDR2 SYDVKM. The CDR3 has 13 residues. The V gene end was trimmed by 5 bases and the J gene end by 8 bases; junction bases not matched to a gene: 7. The CDR3 reads CASSADRAFGYTF. The CDR3 nucleotides read TGTGCCAGCAGTGCGGACAGGGCATTCGGCTACACCTTC.

The chain combines TRBV12-3 or TRBV12-4 with TRBJ1-1; 7 nucleotides match TRBD1. V gave up 7 bases and J gave up 0 bases; unmatched junction bases: 11. The CDR3 consists of 16 residues. CDR3 sequence (DNA): TGTGCCAGCACGGGTCAGGGGGTTCCCATGAACACTGAAGCTTTCTTT. It encodes CASTGQGVPMNTEAFF.

This sequence joins TRBV19 and TRBJ1-6, with a possible D match to TRBD1 (5 bases). The CDR3 length is 15 residues. CDR1 LNHDA and CDR2 SQIVND come from the germline V gene (reference sequence). Trimming stripped 3 bases from V and 8 bases from J, with 14 bases between. Written as DNA, the CDR3 is TGTGCCAGTAGTATGGGGACGGGAAGGGATTCACCCCTCCACTTT. It encodes CASSMGTGRDSPLHF.

The rearrangement links TRBV2 to TRBJ2-3; D is possibly TRBD1 (6 bases). The V and J ends lost 3 bases and 11 bases respectively, with 9 bases between them. This CDR3 is built from 11 residues. Germline V gene data show CDR1 as SNHLY and CDR2 as FYNNEI. The chain's CDR3 is CASSDGQKQYF. DNA for the CDR3: TGTGCCAGCAGTGACGGACAGAAGCAGTATTTT.

This chain connects TRBV19 to TRBJ2-5; D is unresolved. Germline V gives CDR1 LNHDA, CDR2 SQIVND (reference sequence). The CDR3 extends over 14 amino acids. With 9 bases removed from V and 1 base from J, the gap between germline ends came to 15 bases. DNA of the CDR3: TGTGCCAGCAGCGTAGCTCCCAGCCAAGAGACCCAGTACTTC. Translating gives CASSVAPSQETQYF.

CDR3 bases: TGCAGTGCTAGGCCCAGGACTCGTTCCCCTAAATTCTACAATGAGCAGTTCTTC. Encoded protein: CSARPRTRSPKFYNEQFF. The chain uses TRBV20-1 and TRBJ2-1, with TRBD2 as a possible D gene (5 bases). V lost 3 bases to trimming and J lost 3 bases, with 24 bases between them. The CDR3 extends over 18 amino acids. The germline V gene encodes CDR1 DFQATT and CDR2 SNEGSKA (reference sequence).

In its sample, this clonotype was seen many times. The gene calls are TRBV27 and TRBJ1-1, with D hard to call. The V gene lost 7 bases and the J gene lost 4 bases, with 16 bases spanning the gap. CDR3 length: 14 amino acids. Germline CDR1 is MNHEY and CDR2 is SMNVEV (reference sequence). The CDR3 DNA reads as TGTGCCAGCACCCCAGCCGGGGTGCGCACTGAAGCTTTCTTT. Translated, it gives CASTPAGVRTEAFF.

This clonotype was detected only a few times. The chain employs TRBV20-1 and TRBJ2-6, with D perhaps matching TRBD2 (5 bases). V lost 4 bases to trimming and J lost 0 bases, with 13 bases between them. This CDR3 region has 16 residues. Germline loops: CDR1 DFQATT, CDR2 SNEGSKA (reference sequence). The CDR3 DNA is TGCAGTGCTATACCGCTCCGGGGCTCTGGGGCCAACGTCCTGACTTTC. It is translated as CSAIPLRGSGANVLTF.

The sample holds many counts of this clonotype. V is TRBV6-1 and J is TRBJ2-7; no clear D gene. Trimming removed 6 bases at V and 2 bases at J, with 14 bases between. CDR3 length equals 14 residues. Germline values: CDR1 MNHNS, CDR2 SASEGT. CDR3 nucleotide sequence: TGTGCCAGCAGCGTCCGACACATCACCTACGAGCAGTACGTC. It codes for CASSVRHITYEQYV.